The TCR beta chain under discussion was sequenced for a study of blood T cell repertoires in COVID-19. Original data processing: How many nucleated cells were present was estimated from reference gene primer amplification. Only in-frame clones appear in the TCRdb table, and some are missing; sequencing was by immunoSEQ multiplex PCR. That table supplies the V and J calls and clone size; D and trimming were determined from the DNA. The data contain about 280,000 clones, roughly 89% of them singletons. The CDR3 loop spans 16 amino acids. Germline V gene data show CDR1 as LGHNA and CDR2 as YSLEER. Losses at the gene ends were 3 bases for V and 2 bases for J; bases not matched to a gene: 6.

The chain recombines TRBV4-3 with TRBJ2-1; 8 positions match TRBD1. The sample comprised PBMCs or T cells enriched from blood (not recorded which). The clonotype originates from a woman aged 40-49 years who had recovered from COVID-19. CDR3 in amino acids: CASSQVGQATYNEQFF. The CDR3 bases are TGCGCCAGCAGCCAGGTGGGACAGGCCACCTACAATGAGCAGTTCTTC.